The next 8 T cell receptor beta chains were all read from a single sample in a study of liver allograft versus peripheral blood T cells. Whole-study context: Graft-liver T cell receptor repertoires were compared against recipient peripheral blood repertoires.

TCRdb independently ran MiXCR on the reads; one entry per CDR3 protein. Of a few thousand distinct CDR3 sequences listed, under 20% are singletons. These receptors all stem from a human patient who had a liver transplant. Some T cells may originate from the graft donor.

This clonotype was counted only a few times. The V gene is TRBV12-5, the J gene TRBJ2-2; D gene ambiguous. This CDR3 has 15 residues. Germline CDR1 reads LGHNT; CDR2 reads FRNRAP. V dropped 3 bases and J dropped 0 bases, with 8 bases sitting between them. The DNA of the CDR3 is TGTGCTAGTGGTTTTAACTTCGCGAACACCGGGGAGCTGTTTTTT. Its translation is CASGFNFANTGELFF. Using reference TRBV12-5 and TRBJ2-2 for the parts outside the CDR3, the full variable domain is DARVTQTPRHKVTEMGQEVTMRCQPILGHNTVFWYRQTMMQGLELLAYFRNRAPLDDSGMPKDRFSAEMPDATLATLKIQPSEPRDSAVYFCASGFNFANTGELFFGEGSRLTVL.

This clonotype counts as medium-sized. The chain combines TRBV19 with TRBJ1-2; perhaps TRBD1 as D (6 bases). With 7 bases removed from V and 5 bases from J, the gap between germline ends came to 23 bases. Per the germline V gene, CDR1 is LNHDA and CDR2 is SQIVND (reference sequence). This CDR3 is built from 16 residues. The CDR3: CASKKSQGEVGYGYTF. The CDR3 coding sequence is TGTGCCAGTAAAAAGTCACAGGGAGAGGTGGGATATGGCTACACCTTC. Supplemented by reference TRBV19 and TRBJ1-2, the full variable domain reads DGGITQSPKYLFRKEGQNVTLSCEQNLNHDAMYWYRQDPGQGLRLIYYSQIVNDFQKGDIAEGYSVSREKKESFPLTVTSAQKNPTAFYLCASKKSQGEVGYGYTFGSGTRLTVV.

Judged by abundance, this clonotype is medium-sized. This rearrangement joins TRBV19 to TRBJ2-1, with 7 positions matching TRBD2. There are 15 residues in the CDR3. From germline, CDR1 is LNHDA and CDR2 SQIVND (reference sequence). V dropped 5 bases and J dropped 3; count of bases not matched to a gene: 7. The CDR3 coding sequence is TGTGCCAGTAGTCCCCCGGGCGGGAGCTACAATGAGCAGTTCTTC. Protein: CASSPPGGSYNEQFF.

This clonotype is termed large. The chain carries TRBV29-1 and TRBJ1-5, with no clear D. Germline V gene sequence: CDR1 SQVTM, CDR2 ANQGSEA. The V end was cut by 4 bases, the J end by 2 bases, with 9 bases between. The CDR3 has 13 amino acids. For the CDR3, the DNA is TGCAGCGTTGCGGACGGCCGCAATCAGCCCCAGCATTTT. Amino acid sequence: CSVADGRNQPQHF.

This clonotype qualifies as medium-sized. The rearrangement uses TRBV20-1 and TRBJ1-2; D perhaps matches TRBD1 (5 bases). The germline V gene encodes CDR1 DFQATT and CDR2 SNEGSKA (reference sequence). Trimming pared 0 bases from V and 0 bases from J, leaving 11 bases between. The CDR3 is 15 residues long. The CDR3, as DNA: TGCAGTGCTAGAGATTTGCAGGGACCTAACTATGGCTACACCTTC. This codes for CSARDLQGPNYGYTF.

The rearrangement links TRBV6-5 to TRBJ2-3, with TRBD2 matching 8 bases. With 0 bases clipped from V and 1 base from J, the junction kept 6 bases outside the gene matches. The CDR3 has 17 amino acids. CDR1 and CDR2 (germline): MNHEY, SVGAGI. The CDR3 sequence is CASSYSGLVRGTDTQYF. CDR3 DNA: TGTGCCAGCAGTTACTCGGGACTAGTAAGGGGCACAGATACGCAGTATTTT.

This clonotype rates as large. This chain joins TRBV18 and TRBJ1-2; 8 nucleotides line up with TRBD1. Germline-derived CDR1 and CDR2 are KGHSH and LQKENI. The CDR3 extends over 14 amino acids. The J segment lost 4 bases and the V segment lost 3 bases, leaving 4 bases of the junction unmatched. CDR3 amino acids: CASSPQDRVYGYTF. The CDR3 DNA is TGTGCCAGCTCACCTCAGGACAGGGTCTATGGCTACACCTTC.

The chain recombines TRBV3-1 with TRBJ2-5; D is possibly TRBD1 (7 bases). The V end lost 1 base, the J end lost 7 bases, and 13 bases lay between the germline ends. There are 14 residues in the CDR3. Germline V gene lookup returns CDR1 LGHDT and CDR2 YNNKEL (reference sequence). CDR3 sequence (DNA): TGTGCCAGCAGCCAAGCGGAGGGGGCCGGGACCCAGTACTTC. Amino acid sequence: CASSQAEGAGTQYF.